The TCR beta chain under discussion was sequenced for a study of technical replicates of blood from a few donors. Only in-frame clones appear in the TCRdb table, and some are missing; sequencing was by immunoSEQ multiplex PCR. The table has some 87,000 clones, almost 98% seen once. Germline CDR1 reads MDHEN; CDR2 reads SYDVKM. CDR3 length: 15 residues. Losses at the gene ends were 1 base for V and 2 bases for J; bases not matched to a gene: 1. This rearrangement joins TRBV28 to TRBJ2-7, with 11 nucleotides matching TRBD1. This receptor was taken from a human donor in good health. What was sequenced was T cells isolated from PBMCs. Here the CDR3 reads CASSLLGQGAYEQYF. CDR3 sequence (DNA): TGTGCCAGCAGTTTATTGGGACAGGGGGCCTACGAGCAGTACTTC.